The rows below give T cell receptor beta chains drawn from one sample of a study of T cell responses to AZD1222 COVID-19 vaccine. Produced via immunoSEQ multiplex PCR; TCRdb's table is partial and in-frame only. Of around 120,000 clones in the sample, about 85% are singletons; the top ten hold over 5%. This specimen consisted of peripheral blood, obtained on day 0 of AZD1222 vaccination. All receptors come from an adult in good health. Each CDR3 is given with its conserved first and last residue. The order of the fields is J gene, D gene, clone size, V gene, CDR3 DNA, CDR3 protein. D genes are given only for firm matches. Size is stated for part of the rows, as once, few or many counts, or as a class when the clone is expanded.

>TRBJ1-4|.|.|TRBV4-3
TGCGCCAGCAGTCAAGGAACGCGAACAACTAATGAAAAACTGTTTTTT
CASSQGTRTTNEKLFF
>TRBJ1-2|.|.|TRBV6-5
TGTGCCAGCAGCCGATCCGAGACCCGGATGGGTGGCTACACCTTC
CASSRSETRMGGYTF
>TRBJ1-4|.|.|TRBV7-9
TGTGCCAGCAGCCCGGGGGGCAGCTACCCAAAACTGTTTTTT
CASSPGGSYPKLFF
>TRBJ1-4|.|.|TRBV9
TGTGCCAGCAGCGTAGTCGGAACAGGCGGAGAAAAACTGTTTTTT
CASSVVGTGGEKLFF
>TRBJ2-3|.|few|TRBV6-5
TGTGCCAGCAGCGCGGGACTCACAGATACGCAGTATTTT
CASSAGLTDTQYF
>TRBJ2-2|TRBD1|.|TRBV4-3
TGCGCCAGCAGCCAAGGACAGGGATGGTACACCGGGGAGCTGTTTTTT
CASSQGQGWYTGELFF
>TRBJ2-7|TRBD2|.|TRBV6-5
TGTGCCAGCAGTTACTCGGGGACTAGCGGGGGCTACGAGCAGTACTTC
CASSYSGTSGGYEQYF
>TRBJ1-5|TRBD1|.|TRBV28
TGTGCCAGCAGGCCCCAGGGGGGGGAAAAGCCCCAGCATTTT
CASRPQGGEKPQHF
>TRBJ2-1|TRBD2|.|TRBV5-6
TGTGCCAGCAGCTCCATGACTAGCGGGGGGCCCAATGAGCAGTTCTTC
CASSSMTSGGPNEQFF
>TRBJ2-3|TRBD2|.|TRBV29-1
TGCAGCGGGGGACTAGCGGGGGGCGCAGATACGCAGTATTTT
CSGGLAGGADTQYF
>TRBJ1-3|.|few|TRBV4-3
TGCGCCAGCAGCCAAGTGACAGTTGCGAACGGTTTCGGGGGAAACACCATATATTTT
CASSQVTVANGFGGNTIYF
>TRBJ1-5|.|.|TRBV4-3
TGCGCCAGCAGCCGGGATAAGACCCAGCCCCAGCATTTT
CASSRDKTQPQHF
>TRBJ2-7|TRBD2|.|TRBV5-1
TGCGCCAGCAGGGGAGGGGTCGACAGCTCCTACGAGCAGTACTTC
CASRGGVDSSYEQYF
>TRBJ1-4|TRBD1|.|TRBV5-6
TGTGCCAGCAGCTTGGTTTTGGGACAGGGGCATGAAAAACTGTTTTTT
CASSLVLGQGHEKLFF
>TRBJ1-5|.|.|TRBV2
TGTGCCAGCAGTAAGGGACGGAGCAATCAGCCCCAGCATTTT
CASSKGRSNQPQHF
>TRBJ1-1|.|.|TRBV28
TGTGCCAGCAGACACCAGGGTAGTGGCACTGAAGCTTTCTTT
CASRHQGSGTEAFF
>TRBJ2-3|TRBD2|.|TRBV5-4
TGTGCCAGCAGCTTGGGTCTAGCGGGGTATGATACGCAGTATTTT
CASSLGLAGYDTQYF
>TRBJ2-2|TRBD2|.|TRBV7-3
TGTGCCAGCAGCCAAACTCCGGGACTAGCGGGGGGTTCCGGGGAGCTGTTTTTT
CASSQTPGLAGGSGELFF
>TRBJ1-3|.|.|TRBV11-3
TGTGCCAGCAGCTTATCCTCTGGAAACACCATATATTTT
CASSLSSGNTIYF
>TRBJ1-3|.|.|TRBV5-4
TGTGCCAGCAGCTTGGGGGGAGGTCGGTCTGGAAACACCATATATTTT
CASSLGGGRSGNTIYF
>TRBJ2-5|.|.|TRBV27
TGTGCCAGCAATGGGGGGCGACGTTCTCAACAAGAGACCCAGTACTTC
CASNGGRRSQQETQYF
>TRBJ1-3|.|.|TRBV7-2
TGTGCCAGCAGCTTTACAGGAAAGGGTCTCTCTGGAAACACCATATATTTT
CASSFTGKGLSGNTIYF
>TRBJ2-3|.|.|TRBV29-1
TGCAGCGTTCAGGAAGGGCCTAGCACAGATACGCAGTATTTT
CSVQEGPSTDTQYF
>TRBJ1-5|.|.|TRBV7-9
TGTGCCAGCAGCTTAGGGGGTACTGGGCCCCAGCATTTT
CASSLGGTGPQHF
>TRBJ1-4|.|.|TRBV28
TGTGCCAGCAGTTCAGACAGGTGGGGAAAACTGTTTTTT
CASSSDRWGKLFF
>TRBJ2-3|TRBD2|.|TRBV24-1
TGTGCCACCAGTCTCGGGGGGGGTAGCACAGATACGCAGTATTTT
CATSLGGGSTDTQYF
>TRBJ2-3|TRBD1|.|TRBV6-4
TGTGCCAGCAGTGTAAGGGGGCTGGCCACAGATACGCAGTATTTT
CASSVRGLATDTQYF
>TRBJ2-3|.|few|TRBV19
TGTGCCAGTAGTCCCGGGACAAGAGCACCAGATACGCAGTATTTT
CASSPGTRAPDTQYF
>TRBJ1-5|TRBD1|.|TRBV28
TGTGCCAGCAGACAGGGGGGTAGCAATCAGCCCCAGCATTTT
CASRQGGSNQPQHF
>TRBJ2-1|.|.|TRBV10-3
TGTGCCATCAGTGAGTCAACTTTGGGGATTGAGCAGTTCTTC
CAISESTLGIEQFF
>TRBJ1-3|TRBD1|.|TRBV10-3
TGTGCCATCAGTGACGTCGGACAGGGGCGAAATGGAAACACCATATATTTT
CAISDVGQGRNGNTIYF
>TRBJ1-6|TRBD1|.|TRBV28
TGTGCCAGCATGGGAGGGACAGGAGGCGGTTCACCCCTCCACTTT
CASMGGTGGGSPLHF
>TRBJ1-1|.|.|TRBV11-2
TGTGCCAGCAGCCCTGGGGGGGGGCTGAGGGCTTTCTTT
CASSPGGGLRAFF
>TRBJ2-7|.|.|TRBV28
TGTGCCAGCAGTCTTGGCCCCCGAGGGGACTACGAGCAGTACTTC
CASSLGPRGDYEQYF
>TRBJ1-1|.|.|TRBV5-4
TGTGCCAGCAGCTCCCGGGGGAATCAGGGAAGAGCTTTCTTT
CASSSRGNQGRAFF
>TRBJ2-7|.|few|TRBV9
TGTGCCAGCAGCGTATGGGACGTGGCCGGAGGGGAGCAGTACTTC
CASSVWDVAGGEQYF
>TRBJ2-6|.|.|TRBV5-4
TGTGCCAGCAGCTCCGTGGCCCGCTCTGGGGCCAACGTCCTGACTTTC
CASSSVARSGANVLTF
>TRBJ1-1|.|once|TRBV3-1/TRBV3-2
TGTGCCAGCAGACCCGGCGCGGGGTCCCCTGAAGCTTTCTTT
CASRPGAGSPEAFF
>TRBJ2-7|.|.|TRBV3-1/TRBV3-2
TGTGCCAGCAGCCAAGATGAGGCGGGGGCTCCCTACGAGCAGTACTTC
CASSQDEAGAPYEQYF
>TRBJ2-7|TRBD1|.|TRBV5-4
TGTGCCAGCAGCTACGGACAGGGCGGATTCTACGAGCAGTACTTC
CASSYGQGGFYEQYF